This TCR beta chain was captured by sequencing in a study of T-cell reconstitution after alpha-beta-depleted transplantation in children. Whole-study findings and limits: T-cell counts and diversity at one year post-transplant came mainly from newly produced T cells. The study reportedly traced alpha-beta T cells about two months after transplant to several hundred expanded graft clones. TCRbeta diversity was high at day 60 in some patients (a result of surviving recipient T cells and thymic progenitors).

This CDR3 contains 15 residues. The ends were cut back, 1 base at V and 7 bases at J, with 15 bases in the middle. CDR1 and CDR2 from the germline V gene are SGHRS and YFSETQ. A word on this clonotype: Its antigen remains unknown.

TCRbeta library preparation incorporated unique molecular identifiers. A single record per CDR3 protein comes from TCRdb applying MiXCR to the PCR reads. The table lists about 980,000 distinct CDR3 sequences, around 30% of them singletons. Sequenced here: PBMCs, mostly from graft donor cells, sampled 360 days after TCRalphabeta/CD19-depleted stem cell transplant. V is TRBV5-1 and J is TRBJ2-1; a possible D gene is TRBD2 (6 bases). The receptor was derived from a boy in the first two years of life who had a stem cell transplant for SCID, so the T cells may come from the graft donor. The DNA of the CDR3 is TGCGCCAGCAGCTTGAGCCAACGGAGGGGAAATGAGCAGTTCTTC. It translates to CASSLSQRRGNEQFF. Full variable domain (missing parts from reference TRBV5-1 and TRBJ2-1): KAGVTQTPRYLIKTRGQQVTLSCSPISGHRSVSWYQQTPGQGLQFLFEYFSETQRNKGNFPGRFSGRQFSNSRSEMNVSTLELGDSALYLCASSLSQRRGNEQFFGPGTRLTVL.